The T cell receptor beta chain described here comes from a study of T-cell reconstitution after alpha-beta-depleted transplantation in children. The germline V gene has CDR1 KGHDR and CDR2 SFDVKD. CDR3 length: 14 residues. The ends lost 4 bases at V and 4 bases at J; junction bases unmatched: 2. TCRbeta library preparation incorporated unique molecular identifiers. TCRdb called the PCR reads again in MiXCR, with one record for every CDR3 protein. The sample shows 500,000 to 600,000 distinct CDR3 sequences, approximately 29% of them seen only once. Sequenced material: PBMCs from the stem cell graft donor, taken from the stem cell graft. This chain links TRBV24-1 with TRBJ2-3; 9 bases are a match to TRBD2. The TCR originated in a human donor who donated a stem cell graft to a child with aplastic anemia. The DNA for the CDR3 is TGTGCCACCAGTGAAGCGGGAGGCTCAGATACGCAGTATTTT. Protein sequence: CATSEAGGSDTQYF.